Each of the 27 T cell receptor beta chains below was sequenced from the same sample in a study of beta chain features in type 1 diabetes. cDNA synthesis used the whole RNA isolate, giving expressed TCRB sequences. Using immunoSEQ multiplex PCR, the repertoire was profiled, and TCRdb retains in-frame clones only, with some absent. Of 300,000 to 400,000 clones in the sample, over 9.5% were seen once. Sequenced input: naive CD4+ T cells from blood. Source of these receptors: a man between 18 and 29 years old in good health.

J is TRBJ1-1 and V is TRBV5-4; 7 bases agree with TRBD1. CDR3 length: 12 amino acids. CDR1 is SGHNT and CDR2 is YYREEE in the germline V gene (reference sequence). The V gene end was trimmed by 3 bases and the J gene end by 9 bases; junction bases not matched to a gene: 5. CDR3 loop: CASSSGDRKAFF. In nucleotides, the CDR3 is TGTGCCAGCAGCTCCGGGGACAGAAAAGCTTTCTTT.

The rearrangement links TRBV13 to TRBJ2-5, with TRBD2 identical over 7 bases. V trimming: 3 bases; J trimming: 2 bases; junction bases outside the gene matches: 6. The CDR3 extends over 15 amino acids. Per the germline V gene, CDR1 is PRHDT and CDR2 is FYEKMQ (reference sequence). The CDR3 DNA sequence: TGTGCCAGCAGCTTCATACTAGCGTCACAAGAGACCCAGTACTTC. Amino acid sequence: CASSFILASQETQYF.

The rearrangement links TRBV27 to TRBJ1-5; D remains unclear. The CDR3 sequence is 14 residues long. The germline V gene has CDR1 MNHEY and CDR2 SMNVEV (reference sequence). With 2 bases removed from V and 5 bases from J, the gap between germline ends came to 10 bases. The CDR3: CASSLEGRDQPQHF. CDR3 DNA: TGTGCCAGCAGTTTAGAGGGTAGGGATCAGCCCCAGCATTTT.

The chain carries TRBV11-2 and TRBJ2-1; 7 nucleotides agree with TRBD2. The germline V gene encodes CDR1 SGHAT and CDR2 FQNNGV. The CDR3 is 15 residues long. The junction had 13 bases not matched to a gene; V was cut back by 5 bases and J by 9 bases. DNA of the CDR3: TGTGCCAGCAGCCGCCGAGGACTAGGTCCGACTGAGCAGTTCTTC. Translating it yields CASSRRGLGPTEQFF.

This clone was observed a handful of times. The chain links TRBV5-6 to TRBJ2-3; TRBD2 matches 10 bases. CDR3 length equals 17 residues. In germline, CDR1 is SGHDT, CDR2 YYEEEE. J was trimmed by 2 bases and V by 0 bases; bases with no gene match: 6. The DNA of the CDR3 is TGTGCCAGCAGCTTGGAACTAGCGGGACCCCTCACAGATACGCAGTATTTT. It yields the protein CASSLELAGPLTDTQYF.

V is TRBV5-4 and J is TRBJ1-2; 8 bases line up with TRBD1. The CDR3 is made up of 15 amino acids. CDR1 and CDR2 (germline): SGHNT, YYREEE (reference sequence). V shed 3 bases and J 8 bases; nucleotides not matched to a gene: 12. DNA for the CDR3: TGTGCCAGCAGCTGGGGGGTCAGGGGGCAAGGAGGCTACACCTTC. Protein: CASSWGVRGQGGYTF.

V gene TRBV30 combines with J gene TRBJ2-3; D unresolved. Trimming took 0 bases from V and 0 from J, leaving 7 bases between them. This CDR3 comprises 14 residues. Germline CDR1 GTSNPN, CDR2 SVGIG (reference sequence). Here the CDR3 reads CAWSVMTSTDTQYF. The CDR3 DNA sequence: TGTGCCTGGAGTGTCATGACTAGCACAGATACGCAGTATTTT.

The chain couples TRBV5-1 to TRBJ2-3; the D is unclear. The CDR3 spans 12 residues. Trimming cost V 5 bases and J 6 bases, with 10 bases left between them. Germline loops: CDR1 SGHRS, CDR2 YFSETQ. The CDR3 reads CASRVSLDTQYF. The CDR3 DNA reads TGCGCCAGCAGGGTTAGTTTGGATACGCAGTATTTT. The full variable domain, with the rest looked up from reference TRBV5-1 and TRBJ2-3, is KAGVTQTPRYLIKTRGQQVTLSCSPISGHRSVSWYQQTPGQGLQFLFEYFSETQRNKGNFPGRFSGRQFSNSRSEMNVSTLELGDSALYLCASRVSLDTQYFGPGTRLTVL.

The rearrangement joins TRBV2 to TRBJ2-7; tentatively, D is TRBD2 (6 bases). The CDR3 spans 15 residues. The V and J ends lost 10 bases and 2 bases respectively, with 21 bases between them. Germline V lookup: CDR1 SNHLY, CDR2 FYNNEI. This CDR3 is CATYFGGGVPYEQYF. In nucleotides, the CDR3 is TGTGCCACCTATTTTGGGGGAGGTGTTCCCTACGAGCAGTACTTC. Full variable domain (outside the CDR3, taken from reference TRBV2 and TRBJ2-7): EPEVTQTPSHQVTQMGQEVILRCVPISNHLYFYWYRQILGQKVEFLVSFYNNEISEKSEIFDDQFSVERPDGSNFTLKIRSTKLEDSAMYFCATYFGGGVPYEQYFGPGTRLTVT.

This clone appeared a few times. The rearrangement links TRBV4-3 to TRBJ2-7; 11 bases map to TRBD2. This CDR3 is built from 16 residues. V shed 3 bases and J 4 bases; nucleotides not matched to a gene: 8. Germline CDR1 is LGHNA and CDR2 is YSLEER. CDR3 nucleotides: TGCGCCAGCAGCCAGGTCGGTAGCGGGGGGGCGTACGAGCAGTACTTC. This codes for CASSQVGSGGAYEQYF.

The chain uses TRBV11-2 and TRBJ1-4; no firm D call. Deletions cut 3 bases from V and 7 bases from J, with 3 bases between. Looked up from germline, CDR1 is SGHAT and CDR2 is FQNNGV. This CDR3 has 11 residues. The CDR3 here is CASSFSEKLFF. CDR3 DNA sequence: TGTGCCAGCAGCTTTAGTGAAAAACTGTTTTTT.

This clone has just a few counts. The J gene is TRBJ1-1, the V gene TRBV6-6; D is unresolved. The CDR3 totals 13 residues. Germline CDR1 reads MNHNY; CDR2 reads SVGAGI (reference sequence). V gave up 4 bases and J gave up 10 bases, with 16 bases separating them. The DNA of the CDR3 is TGTGCCAGCAGTTCCCCCGTGGTTTTCGGAGCTTTCTTT. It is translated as CASSSPVVFGAFF.

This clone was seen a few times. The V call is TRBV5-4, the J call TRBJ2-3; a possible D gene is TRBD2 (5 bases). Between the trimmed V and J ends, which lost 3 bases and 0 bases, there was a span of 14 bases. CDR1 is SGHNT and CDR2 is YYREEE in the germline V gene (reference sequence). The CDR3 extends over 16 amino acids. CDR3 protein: CASSSSGGGSTDTQYF. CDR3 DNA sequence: TGTGCCAGCAGCTCCTCGGGCGGCGGGAGCACAGATACGCAGTATTTT.

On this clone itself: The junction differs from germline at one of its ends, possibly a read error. Written as DNA, the CDR3 is TGCAGCGTTCAAGACAGGGTTTTCATTCAGTACTTC. Translating it yields CSVQDRVFIQYF. The gene calls are TRBV29-1 and TRBJ2-4; 7 bases agree with TRBD1. The CDR3 extends over 12 amino acids. Germline lookup yields CDR1 SQVTM and CDR2 ANQGSEA.

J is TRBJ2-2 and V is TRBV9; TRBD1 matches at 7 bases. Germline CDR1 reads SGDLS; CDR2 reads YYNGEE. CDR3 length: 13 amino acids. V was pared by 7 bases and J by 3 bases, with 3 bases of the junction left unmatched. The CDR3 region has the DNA TGTGCCAGCGGCAGGGGGTACACCGGGGAGCTGTTTTTT. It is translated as CASGRGYTGELFF.

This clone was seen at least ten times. CDR3 sequence reads: CAWRGQAYGEQFF. The CDR3 DNA reads TGTGCCTGGAGGGGACAGGCGTATGGTGAGCAGTTCTTC. The gene calls are TRBV30 and TRBJ2-1, with 8 bases identical to TRBD1. The CDR3 length is 13 residues. The V gene end was trimmed by 3 bases and the J gene end by 9 bases; junction bases not matched to a gene: 7. The germline V gene encodes CDR1 GTSNPN and CDR2 SVGIG (reference sequence).

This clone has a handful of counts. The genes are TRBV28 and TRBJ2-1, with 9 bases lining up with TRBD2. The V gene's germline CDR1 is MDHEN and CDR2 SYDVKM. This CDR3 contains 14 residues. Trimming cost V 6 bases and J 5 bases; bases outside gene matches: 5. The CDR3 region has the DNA TGTGCCAGCAGGTCTAGCGGGACTAACAATGAGCAGTTCTTC. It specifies CASRSSGTNNEQFF. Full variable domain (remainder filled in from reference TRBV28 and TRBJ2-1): DVKVTQSSRYLVKRTGEKVFLECVQDMDHENMFWYRQDPGLGLRLIYFSYDVKMKEKGDIPEGYSVSREKKERFSLILESASTNQTSMYLCASRSSGTNNEQFFGPGTRLTVL.

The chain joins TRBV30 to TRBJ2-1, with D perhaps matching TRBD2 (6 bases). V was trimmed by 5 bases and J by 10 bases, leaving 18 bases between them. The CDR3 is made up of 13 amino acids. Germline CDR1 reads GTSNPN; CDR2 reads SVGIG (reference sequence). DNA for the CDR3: TGTGCCTGGCGGGGGACCCTAAGCGGGGAGCAGTTCTTC. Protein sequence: CAWRGTLSGEQFF.

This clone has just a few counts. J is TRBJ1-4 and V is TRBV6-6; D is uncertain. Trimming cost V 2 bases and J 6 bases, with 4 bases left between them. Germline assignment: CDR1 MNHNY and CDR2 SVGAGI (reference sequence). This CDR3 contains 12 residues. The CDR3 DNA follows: TGTGCCAGCAGTTACGAGGATGAAAAACTGTTTTTT. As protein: CASSYEDEKLFF.

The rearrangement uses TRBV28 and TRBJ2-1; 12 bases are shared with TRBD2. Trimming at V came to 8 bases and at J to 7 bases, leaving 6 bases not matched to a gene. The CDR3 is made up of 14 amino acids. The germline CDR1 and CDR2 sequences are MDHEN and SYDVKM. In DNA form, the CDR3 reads TGTGCCAGCCTAGCGGGGGGGCCCTCGAATGAGCAGTTCTTC. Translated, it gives CASLAGGPSNEQFF.

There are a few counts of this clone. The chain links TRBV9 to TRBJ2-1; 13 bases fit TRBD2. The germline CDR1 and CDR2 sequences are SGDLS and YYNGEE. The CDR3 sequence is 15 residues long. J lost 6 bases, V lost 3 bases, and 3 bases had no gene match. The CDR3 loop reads CASSARLAGGNEQFF. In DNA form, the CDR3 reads TGTGCCAGCAGCGCCAGACTAGCGGGGGGCAATGAGCAGTTCTTC.

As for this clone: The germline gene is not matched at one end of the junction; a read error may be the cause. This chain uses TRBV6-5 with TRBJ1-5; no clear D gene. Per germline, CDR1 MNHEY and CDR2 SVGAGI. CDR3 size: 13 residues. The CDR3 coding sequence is TGTGCCATCAGTGAGATAGGGAGTGAGCCCCAGCATTTT. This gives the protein CAISEIGSEPQHF.

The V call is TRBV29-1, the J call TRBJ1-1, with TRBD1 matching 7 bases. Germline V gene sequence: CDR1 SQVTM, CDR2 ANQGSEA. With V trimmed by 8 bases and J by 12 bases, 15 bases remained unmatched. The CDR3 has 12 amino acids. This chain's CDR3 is CSYSRPDRSPFF. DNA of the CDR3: TGCAGCTATTCGAGACCGGACAGGAGCCCTTTCTTT.

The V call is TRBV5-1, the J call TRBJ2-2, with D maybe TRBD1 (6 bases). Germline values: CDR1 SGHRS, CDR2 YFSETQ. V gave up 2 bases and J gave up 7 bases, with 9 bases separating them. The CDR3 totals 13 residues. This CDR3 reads CASSFQGNGELFF. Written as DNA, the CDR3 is TGCGCCAGCAGCTTCCAGGGGAACGGGGAGCTGTTTTTT.

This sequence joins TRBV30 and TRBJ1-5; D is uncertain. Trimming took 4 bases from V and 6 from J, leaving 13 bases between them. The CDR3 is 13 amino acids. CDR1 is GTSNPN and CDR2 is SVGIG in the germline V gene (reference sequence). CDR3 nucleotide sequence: TGTGCCTGGAAACGTCAAGAGGGTCAGCCCCAGCATTTT. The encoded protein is CAWKRQEGQPQHF. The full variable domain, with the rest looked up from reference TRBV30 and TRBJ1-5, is SQTIHQWPATLVQPVGSPLSLECTVEGTSNPNLYWYRQAAGRGLQLLFYSVGIGQISSEVPQNLSASRPQDRQFILSSKKLLLSDSGFYLCAWKRQEGQPQHFGDGTRLSIL.

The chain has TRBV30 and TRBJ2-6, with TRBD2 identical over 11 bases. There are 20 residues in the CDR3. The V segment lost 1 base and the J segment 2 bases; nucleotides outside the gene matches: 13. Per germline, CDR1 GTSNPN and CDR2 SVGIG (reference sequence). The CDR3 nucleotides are TGTGCCTGGAGTGCTGCTTTTAGCGGGAGGGCAAACGCTGGGGCCAACGTCCTGACTTTC. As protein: CAWSAAFSGRANAGANVLTF.

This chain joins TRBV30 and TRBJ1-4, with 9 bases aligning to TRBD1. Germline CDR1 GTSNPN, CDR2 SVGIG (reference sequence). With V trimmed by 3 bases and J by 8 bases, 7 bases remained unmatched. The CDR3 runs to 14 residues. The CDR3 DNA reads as TGTGCCTGGAGACCGGGACAGGGTCTAGAAAAACTGTTTTTT. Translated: CAWRPGQGLEKLFF. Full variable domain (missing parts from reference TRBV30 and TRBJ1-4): SQTIHQWPATLVQPVGSPLSLECTVEGTSNPNLYWYRQAAGRGLQLLFYSVGIGQISSEVPQNLSASRPQDRQFILSSKKLLLSDSGFYLCAWRPGQGLEKLFFGSGTQLSVL.